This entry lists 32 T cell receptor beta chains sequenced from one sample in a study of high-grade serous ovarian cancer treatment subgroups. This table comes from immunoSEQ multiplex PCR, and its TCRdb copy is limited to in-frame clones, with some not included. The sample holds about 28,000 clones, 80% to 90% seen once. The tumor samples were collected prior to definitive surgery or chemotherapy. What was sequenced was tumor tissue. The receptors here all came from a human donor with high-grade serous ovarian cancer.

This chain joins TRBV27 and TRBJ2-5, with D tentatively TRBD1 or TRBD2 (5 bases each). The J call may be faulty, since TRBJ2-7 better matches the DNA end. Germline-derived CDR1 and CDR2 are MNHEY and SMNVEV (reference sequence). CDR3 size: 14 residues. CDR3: CASSFGTFSREQYF. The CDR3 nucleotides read TGTGCCAGCAGTTTCGGGACCTTCTCACGCGAGCAGTACTTC.

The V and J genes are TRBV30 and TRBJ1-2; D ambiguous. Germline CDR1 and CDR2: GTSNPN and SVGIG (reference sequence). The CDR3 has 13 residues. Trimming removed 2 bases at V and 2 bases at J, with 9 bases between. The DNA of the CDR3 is TGTGCCTGGAGTCTGGGGATAAACTATGGCTACACCTTC. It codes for CAWSLGINYGYTF.

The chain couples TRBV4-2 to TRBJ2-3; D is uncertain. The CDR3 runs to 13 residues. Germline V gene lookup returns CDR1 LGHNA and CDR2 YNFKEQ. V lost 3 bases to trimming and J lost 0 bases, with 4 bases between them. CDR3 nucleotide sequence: TGTGCCAGCAGCCATCTTAGCACAGATACGCAGTATTTT. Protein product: CASSHLSTDTQYF.

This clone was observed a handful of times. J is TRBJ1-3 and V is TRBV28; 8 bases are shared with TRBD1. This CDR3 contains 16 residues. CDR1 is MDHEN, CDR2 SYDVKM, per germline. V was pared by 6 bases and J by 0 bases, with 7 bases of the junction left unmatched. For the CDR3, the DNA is TGTGCCAGCAGCCTCAGGGGGCCCAGCTCTGGAAACACCATATATTTT. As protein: CASSLRGPSSGNTIYF.

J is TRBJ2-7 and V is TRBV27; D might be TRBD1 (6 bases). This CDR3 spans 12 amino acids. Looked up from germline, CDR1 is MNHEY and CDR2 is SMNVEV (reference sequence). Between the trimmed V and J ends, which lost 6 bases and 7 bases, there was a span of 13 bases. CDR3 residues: CASSLLQGEQYF. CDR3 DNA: TGTGCCAGCAGCCTCCTCCAGGGGGAGCAGTACTTC.

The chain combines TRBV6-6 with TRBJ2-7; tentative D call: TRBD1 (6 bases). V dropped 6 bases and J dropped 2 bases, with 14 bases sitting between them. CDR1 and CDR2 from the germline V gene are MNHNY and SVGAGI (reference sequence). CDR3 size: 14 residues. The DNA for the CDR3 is TGTGCCAGCAGAGTAACAGGGACGGCCTACGAGCAGTACTTC. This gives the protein CASRVTGTAYEQYF.

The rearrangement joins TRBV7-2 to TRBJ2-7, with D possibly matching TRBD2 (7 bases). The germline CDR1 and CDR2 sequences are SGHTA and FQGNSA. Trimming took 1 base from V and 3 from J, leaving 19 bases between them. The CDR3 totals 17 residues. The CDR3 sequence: CASSLVGGGTSDYEQYF. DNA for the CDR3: TGTGCCAGCAGCTTAGTAGGGGGGGGGACATCCGACTACGAGCAGTACTTC. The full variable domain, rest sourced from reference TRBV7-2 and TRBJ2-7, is GAGVSQSPSNKVTEKGKDVELRCDPISGHTALYWYRQSLGQGLEFLIYFQGNSAPDKSGLPSDRFSAERTGGSVSTLTIQRTQQEDSAVYLCASSLVGGGTSDYEQYFGPGTRLTVT.

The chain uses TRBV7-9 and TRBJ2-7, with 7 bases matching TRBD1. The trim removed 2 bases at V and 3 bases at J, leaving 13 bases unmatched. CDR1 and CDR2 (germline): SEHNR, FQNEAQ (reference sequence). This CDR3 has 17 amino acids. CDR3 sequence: CASSLFPTGVRHYEQYF. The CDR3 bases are TGTGCCAGCAGCTTATTCCCAACAGGGGTCCGCCACTACGAGCAGTACTTC.

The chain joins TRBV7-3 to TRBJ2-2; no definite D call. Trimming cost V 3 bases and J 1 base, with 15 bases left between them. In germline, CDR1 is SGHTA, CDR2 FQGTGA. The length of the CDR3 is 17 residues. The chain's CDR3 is CASSFERGWENTGELFF. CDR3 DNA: TGTGCCAGCAGCTTCGAGCGAGGATGGGAGAACACCGGGGAGCTGTTTTTT.

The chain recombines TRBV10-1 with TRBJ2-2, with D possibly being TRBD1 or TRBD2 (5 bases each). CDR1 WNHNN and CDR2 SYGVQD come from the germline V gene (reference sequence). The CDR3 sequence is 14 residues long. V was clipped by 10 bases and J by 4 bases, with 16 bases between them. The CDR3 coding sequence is TGCGCCACCAACCCGGGGCTTTTCACCGGGGAGCTGTTTTTT. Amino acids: CATNPGLFTGELFF.

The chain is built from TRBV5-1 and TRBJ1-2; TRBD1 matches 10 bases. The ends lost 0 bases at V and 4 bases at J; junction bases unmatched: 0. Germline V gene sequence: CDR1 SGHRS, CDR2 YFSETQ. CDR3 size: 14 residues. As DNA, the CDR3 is TGCGCCAGCAGCTTGGGGACAGGGGGCTATGGCTACACCTTC. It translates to CASSLGTGGYGYTF.

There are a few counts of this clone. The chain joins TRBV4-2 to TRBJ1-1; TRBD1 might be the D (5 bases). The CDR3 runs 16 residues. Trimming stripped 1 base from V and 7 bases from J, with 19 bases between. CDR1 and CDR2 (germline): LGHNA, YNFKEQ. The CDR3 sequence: CASSQVRDNRGDEAFF. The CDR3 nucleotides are TGTGCCAGCAGCCAAGTACGGGATAACCGGGGGGATGAAGCTTTCTTT.

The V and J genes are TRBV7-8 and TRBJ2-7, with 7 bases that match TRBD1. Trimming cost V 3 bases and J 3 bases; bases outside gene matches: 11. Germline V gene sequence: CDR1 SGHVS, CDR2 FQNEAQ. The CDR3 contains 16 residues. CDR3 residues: CASSFIETGPYYEQYF. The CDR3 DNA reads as TGTGCCAGCAGCTTCATTGAGACAGGGCCCTACTACGAGCAGTACTTC.

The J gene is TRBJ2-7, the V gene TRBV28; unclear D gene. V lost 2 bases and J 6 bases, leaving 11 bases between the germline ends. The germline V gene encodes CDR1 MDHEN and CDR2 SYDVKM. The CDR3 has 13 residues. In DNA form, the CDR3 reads TGTGCCAGCAGTTTAATGGGCGGTCCCGAGCAGTACTTC. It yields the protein CASSLMGGPEQYF.

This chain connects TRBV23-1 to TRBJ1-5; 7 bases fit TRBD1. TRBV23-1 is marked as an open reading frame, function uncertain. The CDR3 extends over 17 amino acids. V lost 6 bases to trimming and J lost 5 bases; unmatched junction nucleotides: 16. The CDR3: CASRHSAGQGVHQPQHF. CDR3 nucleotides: TGCGCCAGCAGACACTCGGCCGGGCAGGGGGTTCATCAGCCCCAGCATTTT.

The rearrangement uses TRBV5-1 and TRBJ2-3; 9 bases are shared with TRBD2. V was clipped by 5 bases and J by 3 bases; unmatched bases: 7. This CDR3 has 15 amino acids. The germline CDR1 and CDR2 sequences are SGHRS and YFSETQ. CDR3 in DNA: TGCGCCAGCAGTAAGGGACTAGCCACTACAGATACGCAGTATTTT. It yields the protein CASSKGLATTDTQYF.

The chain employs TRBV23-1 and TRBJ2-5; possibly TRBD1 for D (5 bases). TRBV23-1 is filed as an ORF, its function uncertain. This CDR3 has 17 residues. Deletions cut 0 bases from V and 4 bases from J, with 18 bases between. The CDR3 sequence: CASSQSVSWQGGETQYF. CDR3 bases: TGCGCCAGCAGTCAATCCGTGTCGTGGCAGGGTGGAGAGACCCAGTACTTC.

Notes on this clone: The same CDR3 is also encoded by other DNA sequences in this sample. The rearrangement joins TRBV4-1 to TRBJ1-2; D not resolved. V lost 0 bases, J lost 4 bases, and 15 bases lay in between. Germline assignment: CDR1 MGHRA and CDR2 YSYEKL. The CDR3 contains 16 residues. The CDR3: CASSQDRGLLPYGYTF. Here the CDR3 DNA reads TGCGCCAGCAGCCAAGATAGAGGGCTCCTACCCTATGGCTACACCTTC.

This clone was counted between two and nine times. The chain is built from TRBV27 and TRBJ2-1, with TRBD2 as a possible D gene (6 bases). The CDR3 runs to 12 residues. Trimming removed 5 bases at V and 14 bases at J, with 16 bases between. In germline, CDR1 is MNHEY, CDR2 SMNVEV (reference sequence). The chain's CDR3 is CASSETGATKFF. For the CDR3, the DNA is TGTGCCAGCAGTGAGACGGGAGCGACTAAGTTCTTC.

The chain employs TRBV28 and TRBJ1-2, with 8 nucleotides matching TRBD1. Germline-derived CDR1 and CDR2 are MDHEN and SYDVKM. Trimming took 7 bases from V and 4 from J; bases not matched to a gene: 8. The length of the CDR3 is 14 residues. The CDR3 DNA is TGTGCCAGCACCCGCTCAGGGGGCATCTATGGCTACACCTTC. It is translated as CASTRSGGIYGYTF.

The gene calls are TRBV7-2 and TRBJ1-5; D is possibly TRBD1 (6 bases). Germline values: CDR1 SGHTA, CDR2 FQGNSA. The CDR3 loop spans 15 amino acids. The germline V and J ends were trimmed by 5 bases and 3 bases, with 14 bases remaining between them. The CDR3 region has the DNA TGTGCCAGCAGCCCCCATGGGGGGCACAATCAGCCCCAGCATTTT. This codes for CASSPHGGHNQPQHF.

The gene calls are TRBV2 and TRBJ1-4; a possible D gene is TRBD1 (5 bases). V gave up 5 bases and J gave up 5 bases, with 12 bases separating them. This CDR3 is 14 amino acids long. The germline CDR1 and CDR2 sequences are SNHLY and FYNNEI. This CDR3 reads CASSSGPTNEKLFF. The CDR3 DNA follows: TGTGCCAGCAGTTCGGGACCGACAAATGAAAAACTGTTTTTT.

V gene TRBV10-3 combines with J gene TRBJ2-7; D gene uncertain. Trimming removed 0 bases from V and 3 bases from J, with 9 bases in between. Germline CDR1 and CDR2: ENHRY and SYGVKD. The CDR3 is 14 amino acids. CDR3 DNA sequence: TGTGCCATCAGTGAGTCAGCACAACACTACGAGCAGTACTTC. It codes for CAISESAQHYEQYF.

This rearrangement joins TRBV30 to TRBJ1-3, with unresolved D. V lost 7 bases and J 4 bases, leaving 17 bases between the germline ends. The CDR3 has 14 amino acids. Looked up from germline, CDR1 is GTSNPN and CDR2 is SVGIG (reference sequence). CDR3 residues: CASWATPSGNTIYF. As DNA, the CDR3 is TGTGCCTCCTGGGCTACACCGTCCGGAAACACCATATATTTT.

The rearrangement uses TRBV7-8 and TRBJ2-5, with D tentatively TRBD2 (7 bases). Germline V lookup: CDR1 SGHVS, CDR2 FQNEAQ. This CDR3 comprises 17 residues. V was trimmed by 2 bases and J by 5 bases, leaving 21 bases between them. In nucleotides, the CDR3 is TGTGCCAGCAGCTTAAGGGGGAGTGGGAGGGTGCTGGAGACCCAGTACTTC. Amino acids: CASSLRGSGRVLETQYF.

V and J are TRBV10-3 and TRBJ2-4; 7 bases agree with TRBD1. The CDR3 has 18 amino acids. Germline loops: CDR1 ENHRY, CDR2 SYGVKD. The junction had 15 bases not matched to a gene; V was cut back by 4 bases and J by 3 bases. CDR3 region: CAISASGGEGLGKNIQYF. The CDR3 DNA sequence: TGTGCCATCAGTGCCTCAGGGGGAGAGGGCCTGGGCAAAAACATTCAGTACTTC.

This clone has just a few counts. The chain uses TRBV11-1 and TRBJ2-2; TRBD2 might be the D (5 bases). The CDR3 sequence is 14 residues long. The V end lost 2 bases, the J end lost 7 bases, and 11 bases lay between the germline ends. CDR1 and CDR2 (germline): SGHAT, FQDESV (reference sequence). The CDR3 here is CASSLSGTGGELFF. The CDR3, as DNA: TGTGCCAGCAGCTTATCGGGAACTGGCGGGGAGCTGTTTTTT.

The CDR3 DNA reads TGTGCCAGCAGTGAAAGCGGACAGCCGTACAATGAGCAGTTCTTC. Protein: CASSESGQPYNEQFF. V usage is TRBV6-1 and J usage is TRBJ2-1; a possible D gene is TRBD1 (6 bases). The CDR3 totals 15 residues. From germline, CDR1 is MNHNS and CDR2 SASEGT. Between the trimmed V and J ends, which lost 2 bases and 4 bases, there was a span of 12 bases.

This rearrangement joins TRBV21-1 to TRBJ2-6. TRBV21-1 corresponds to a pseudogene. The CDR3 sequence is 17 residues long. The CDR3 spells CASSKDSKGSGANVLTF. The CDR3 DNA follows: TGTGCCAGCAGCAAAGATTCAAAGGGAAGTGGGGCCAACGTCCTGACTTTC.

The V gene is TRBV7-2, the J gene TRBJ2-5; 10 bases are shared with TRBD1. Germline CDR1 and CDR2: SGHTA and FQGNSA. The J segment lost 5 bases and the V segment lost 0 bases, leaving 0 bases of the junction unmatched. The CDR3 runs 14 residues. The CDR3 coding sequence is TGTGCCAGCAGCTTAGCGGGACAGGGGGAGACCCAGTACTTC. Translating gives CASSLAGQGETQYF.

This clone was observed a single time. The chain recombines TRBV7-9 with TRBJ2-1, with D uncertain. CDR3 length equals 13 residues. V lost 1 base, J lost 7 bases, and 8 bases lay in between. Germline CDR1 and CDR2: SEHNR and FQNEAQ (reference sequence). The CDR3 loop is CASSLGTLNEQFF. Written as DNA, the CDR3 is TGTGCCAGCAGCTTAGGGACCCTTAATGAGCAGTTCTTC.

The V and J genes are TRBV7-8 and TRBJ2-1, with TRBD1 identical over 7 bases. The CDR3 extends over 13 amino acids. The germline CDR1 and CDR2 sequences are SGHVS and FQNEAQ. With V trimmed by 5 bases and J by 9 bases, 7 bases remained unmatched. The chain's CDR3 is CASSQNRGTEQFF. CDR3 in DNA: TGTGCCAGCAGCCAAAACAGGGGAACTGAGCAGTTCTTC.